The 17 T cell receptor delta chains in this list originate from one sample, sequenced in a study of gamma-delta chains in newborns, infants, children. TCRdb made new clone calls on the reads using CATT. The sample has about 4,000 delta-chain clones, about 14% seen once. The sample was blood. These receptors came from a child who was a newborn, infant or young child, either healthy, febrile or measles-vaccinated (not recorded which).

This clone has just a few counts. This chain uses TRDV1 with TRDJ1; 9 nucleotides align to TRDD3. After removal of 2 bases from V and 0 bases from J, the junction contained 22 bases not matched to a gene. Per germline, CDR1 TSWWSYY and CDR2 QGS. This CDR3 has 22 amino acids. Written as DNA, the CDR3 is TGTGCTCTTGGGGAAGGTCCCACATGTACTGGGGGAGGTCTTTCCTACACCGATAAACTCATCTTT. This translates into CALGEGPTCTGGGLSYTDKLIF.

This clone is deemed medium-sized. V and J are TRDV1 and TRDJ1, with a weak D call TRDD2 (5 bases). Germline assignment: CDR1 TSWWSYY and CDR2 QGS. V lost 0 bases and J lost 0, with 11 bases in between. The CDR3 has 16 amino acids. The CDR3 nucleotides read TGTGCTCTTGGGGAACTAGGTATCCTATACACCGATAAACTCATCTTT. This gives the protein CALGELGILYTDKLIF.

In the case of this clone: A much larger clone lies one base from this, so it may be a read error. The chain employs TRDV2 and TRDJ3; 9 nucleotides line up with TRDD3. The J gene was missing in TCRdb and was found by matching the end of the DNA to germline. This CDR3 spans 21 amino acids. Germline V gene sequence: CDR1 GEAIGNYY, CDR2 EKD. For the CDR3, the DNA is TGTGCCTGTGACACCGGTTGGGTACTGGGGGAGAGCTCCTGGGACACCCGAAAGATGTTTTTC. It specifies CACDTGWVLGESSWDTRKMFF.

This clone was counted between two and nine times. This DNA's translation differs at residue 8 from TCRdb's protein, which comes from a much larger clone; a read error is likely, and the protein shown is translated from the DNA. The V and J genes are TRDV2 and TRDJ3; 8 bases agree with TRDD3. J lost 0 bases, V lost 4 bases, and 7 bases had no gene match. This CDR3 spans 18 amino acids. CDR1 is GEAIGNYY and CDR2 is EKD in the germline V gene. The CDR3 here is CACDTGGRSSWDTRQMFF. The CDR3 DNA reads as TGTGCCTGTGATACTGGGGGGCGCAGCTCCTGGGACACCCGACAGATGTTTTTC.

Comments on this clone: A much larger clone lies a single base off, so this may be a read error. CDR3: CACDTAAGGESSWDTRKMFF. DNA of the CDR3: TGTGCCTGTGACACCGCGGCTGGGGGAGAAAGCTCCTGGGACACCCGAAAGATGTTTTTC. V gene TRDV2 combines with J gene TRDJ3; 8 nucleotides align to TRDD3. The J gene, absent from TCRdb, was called here by matching the DNA to germline. Germline lookup yields CDR1 GEAIGNYY and CDR2 EKD. The CDR3 spans 20 residues.

This clone has only a few counts. The TCRdb record carries a much larger clone's protein, which differs from this DNA's translation at residue 14; a read error is the likely cause, and the protein listed here is the DNA translation. The rearrangement uses TRDV2 and TRDJ1, with 12 bases lining up with TRDD3. V dropped 4 bases and J dropped 5; count of bases not matched to a gene: 19. Germline V gene data show CDR1 as GEAIGNYY and CDR2 as EKD. The CDR3 loop spans 19 amino acids. The CDR3 reads CACDPLRTVLGDTPDKLIF. CDR3 bases: TGTGCCTGTGATCCACTCCGCACCGTACTGGGGGATACACCTGATAAACTCATCTTT.

This sequence joins TRDV1 and TRDJ1, with 8 bases lining up with TRDD3. V lost 8 bases to trimming and J lost 3 bases; unmatched junction nucleotides: 32. This CDR3 comprises 22 residues. Germline V CDR1 and CDR2: TSWWSYY, QGS. The CDR3 spells CALRGSHPLGDYWGPLADKLIF. In nucleotides, the CDR3 is TGTGCTCTTAGGGGATCCCATCCCTTGGGGGACTACTGGGGGCCCCTGGCCGATAAACTCATCTTT.

Details on this clone: With a much larger clone just one base away, this may be a read error. At the DNA level, this CDR3 is encoded by other sequences in the same sample as well. The J gene is TRDJ1, the V gene TRDV1; 7 positions agree with TRDD3. The CDR3 totals 17 residues. Germline V CDR1 and CDR2: TSWWSYY, QGS. CDR3 loop: CALGERPPGGYTDKLIF. CDR3 nucleotides: TGTGCTCTTGGGGAACGTCCACCTGGGGGTTACACCGATAAACTCATCTTC.

The sample holds a few counts of this clone. This likely stems from a read error, as it lies one base from a far larger clone. V and J are TRDV2 and TRDJ3; D remains ambiguous. Germline V CDR1 and CDR2: GEAIGNYY, EKD. The CDR3 is made up of 20 amino acids. The V gene lost 1 base and the J gene lost 0 bases, with 18 bases spanning the gap. The chain's CDR3 is CACDTHYGWESSWDTRQMFF. The DNA for the CDR3 is TGTGCCTGTGACACGCACTATGGATGGGAGAGCTCCTGGGACACCCGACAGATGTTTTTC.

The chain uses TRDV2 and TRDJ1; D ambiguous. Germline V gene sequence: CDR1 GEAIGNYY, CDR2 EKD. Trimming stripped 3 bases from V and 0 bases from J, with 22 bases between. The CDR3 loop spans 18 amino acids. CDR3 amino acids: CACDALLGRSSDTDKLIF. The CDR3 DNA reads TGTGCCTGTGACGCTTTACTAGGGCGGTCTTCGGACACCGATAAACTCATCTTT.

This clone was counted between two and nine times. The mismatch at residue 10 between this DNA's translation and the TCRdb protein of a much larger clone likely reflects a read error; the protein shown is translated from the DNA. The chain recombines TRDV2 with TRDJ1, with TRDD3 matching 7 bases. The V segment lost 3 bases and the J segment 0 bases; nucleotides outside the gene matches: 9. The CDR3 is 16 residues long. Per the germline V gene, CDR1 is GEAIGNYY and CDR2 is EKD. As DNA, the CDR3 is TGTGCCTGTGACTCCCTCGTGGGGGACCACACCGATAAACTCATCTTT. Translation: CACDSLVGDHTDKLIF.

The V and J genes are TRDV1 and TRDJ1; 9 bases line up with TRDD3. Because TCRdb records no J gene, it was assigned here through a match of the DNA to germline. With 2 bases clipped from V and 7 bases from J, the junction kept 38 bases outside the gene matches. Germline assignment: CDR1 TSWWSYY and CDR2 QGS. The CDR3 has 25 amino acids. The CDR3 DNA reads as TGTGCTCTTGGGGAAATTGGGTCCTACGGTTTTCCTATGTACTGGGGGACCCTACGTAGGACTAAACTCATCTTT. It is translated as CALGEIGSYGFPMYWGTLRRTKLIF.

Details on this clone: The junction and the germline gene differ at one end; a read error may be behind it. The chain uses TRDV2 and TRDJ2; 8 bases match TRDD3. The germline gives CDR1 GEAIGNYY, CDR2 EKD. CDR3 length: 17 amino acids. CDR3 nucleotide sequence: TGTGCCTGTGACACTTTACTGGGGGCCGCTTTTACAGCACAACTCTTCTTT. Encoded protein: CACDTLLGAAFTAQLFF.

This clone was detected only a few times. A far larger clone differs by one base, so this is likely a read error. J is TRDJ2 and V is TRDV2; 12 bases align to TRDD3. TCRdb leaves out the J gene; it was filled in here by matching the DNA to germline. Germline V CDR1 and CDR2: GEAIGNYY, EKD. The CDR3 loop spans 16 amino acids. CDR3 residues: CACDKLGDTLTAKLFF. CDR3 DNA: TGTGCCTGTGACAAACTGGGGGATACTTTGACAGCAAAACTCTTCTTT.

This clone was picked up a small number of times. The translation of this DNA and the TCRdb protein of a much larger clone differ at residue 16, probably owing to a read error; the protein shown here is translated from the DNA. The chain couples TRDV2 to TRDJ1; the match to TRDD3 covers 13 bases. The CDR3 runs to 18 residues. The germline gives CDR1 GEAIGNYY, CDR2 EKD. CDR3 in amino acids: CACDAVLGDTQQTDKPIF. The CDR3 DNA reads TGTGCCTGTGACGCCGTACTGGGGGATACGCAGCAAACCGATAAACCCATCTTT.

This clone was seen only a few times. This DNA's translation differs at residue 10 from TCRdb's protein, which comes from a much larger clone; a read error is likely, and the protein shown is translated from the DNA. The J gene is TRDJ2; the V gene was not called; the table's TRDD3 call for D was not verified on the DNA. The CDR3 length is 15 residues. CDR3 residues: CACDILGDMPAQLFF. The DNA of the CDR3 is TGTGCCTGTGACATACTGGGGGATATGCCAGCACAACTCTTCTTT.

This clone was counted between two and nine times. Just one base apart from a much larger clone, this may be a read error. The chain combines TRDV2 with TRDJ3, with 7 nucleotides matching TRDD3. In the absence of a J gene in TCRdb, the DNA was matched to germline to assign it here. This CDR3 spans 20 amino acids. Germline loops: CDR1 GEAIGNYY, CDR2 EKD. The CDR3 nucleotides read TGTGCCTGTGACACCCTCTTCGGGGGATCGCACTCCTGGGACACCCGAAAGATGTTTTTC. Its protein product is CACDTLFGGSHSWDTRKMFF.